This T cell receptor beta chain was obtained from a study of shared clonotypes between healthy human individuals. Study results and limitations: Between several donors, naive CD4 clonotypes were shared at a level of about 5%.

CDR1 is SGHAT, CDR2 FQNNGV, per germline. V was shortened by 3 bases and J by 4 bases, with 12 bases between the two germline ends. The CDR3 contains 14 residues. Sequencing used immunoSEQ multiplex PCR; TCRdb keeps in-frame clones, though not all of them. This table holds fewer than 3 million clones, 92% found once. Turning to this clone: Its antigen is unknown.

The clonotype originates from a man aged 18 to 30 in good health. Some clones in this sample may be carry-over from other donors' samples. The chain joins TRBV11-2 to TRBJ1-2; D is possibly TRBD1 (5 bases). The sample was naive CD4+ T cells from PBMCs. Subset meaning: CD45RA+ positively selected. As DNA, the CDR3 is TGTGCCAGCAGCTTCGGGGGGGGAACCTATGGCTACACCTTC. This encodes CASSFGGGTYGYTF.